These 21 T cell receptor beta chains share one sample of origin, sequenced in a study of memory CD4+ T cells and cytomegalovirus serostatus. This table comes from immunoSEQ multiplex PCR, and its TCRdb copy is limited to in-frame clones, with some not included. The table includes about 50,000 clones, roughly 80% detected once. Single viable CD3+CD4+CD8-CD45RO+ cells were sorted as the memory CD4+ T cells. The specimen was memory CD4+ T cells from blood. The receptor source for this set is an adult in good health and CMV-seronegative.

This rearrangement joins TRBV10-3 to TRBJ2-7; D remains ambiguous. CDR1 is ENHRY and CDR2 is SYGVKD in the germline V gene. This CDR3 has 16 residues. V gave up 2 bases and J gave up 2 bases, with 16 bases separating them. CDR3 sequence reads: CAISEGFGLGTYEQYF. CDR3 coding DNA: TGTGCCATCAGTGAGGGATTTGGGCTTGGGACCTACGAGCAGTACTTC.

This chain connects TRBV6-6 to TRBJ1-2; 7 nucleotides align to TRBD1. CDR3 size: 13 residues. Germline lookup yields CDR1 MNHNY and CDR2 SVGAGI (reference sequence). V lost 7 bases to trimming and J lost 6 bases; unmatched junction nucleotides: 8. The chain's CDR3 is CASKKDRVDGYTF. The CDR3 region has the DNA TGTGCCAGCAAAAAAGACAGGGTTGATGGCTACACCTTC.

This clone was counted between two and nine times. The rearrangement joins TRBV5-1 to TRBJ1-1, with D possibly matching TRBD1 (6 bases). The germline V gene has CDR1 SGHRS and CDR2 YFSETQ. V lost 4 bases to trimming and J lost 0 bases, with 16 bases between them. CDR3 length equals 16 residues. CDR3 sequence reads: CASSPGQLSMNTEAFF. The CDR3 bases are TGCGCCAGCAGCCCGGGACAACTTTCCATGAACACTGAAGCTTTCTTT.

V is TRBV7-3 and J is TRBJ2-3, with a weak D call TRBD2 (5 bases). From germline, CDR1 is SGHTA and CDR2 FQGTGA. The CDR3 runs to 15 residues. Trimming took 4 bases from V and 0 from J, leaving 11 bases between them. Written as DNA, the CDR3 is TGTGCCAGCAGCTATTGGGCGGGTAGCACAGATACGCAGTATTTT. Encoded protein: CASSYWAGSTDTQYF. The full variable domain, rest sourced from reference TRBV7-3 and TRBJ2-3, is GAGVSQTPSNKVTEKGKYVELRCDPISGHTALYWYRQSLGQGPEFLIYFQGTGAADDSGLPNDRFFAVRPEGSVSTLKIQRTERGDSAVYLCASSYWAGSTDTQYFGPGTRLTVL.

The chain couples TRBV6-6 to TRBJ2-4; the match to TRBD1 covers 7 bases. The CDR3 runs to 16 residues. After removal of 9 bases from V and 0 bases from J, the junction contained 11 bases not matched to a gene. The germline CDR1 and CDR2 sequences are MNHNY and SVGAGI (reference sequence). DNA for the CDR3: TGTGCCAGTGCCGGGACAGAGGCTTTAGCCAAAAACATTCAGTACTTC. Its protein is CASAGTEALAKNIQYF.

This chain uses TRBV30 with TRBJ2-2, with TRBD1 as a possible D gene (6 bases). CDR1 and CDR2 (germline): GTSNPN, SVGIG (reference sequence). The V gene lost 5 bases and the J gene lost 4 bases, with 17 bases spanning the gap. The CDR3 runs 15 residues. CDR3 residues: CAWDQGRGGTGELFF. For the CDR3, the DNA is TGTGCCTGGGATCAGGGGCGCGGTGGCACCGGGGAGCTGTTTTTT.

In this sample, this clone is medium-sized. V gene TRBV5-6 combines with J gene TRBJ1-3, with D perhaps matching TRBD1 (5 bases). V was trimmed by 4 bases and J by 0 bases, leaving 11 bases between them. Germline CDR1 SGHDT, CDR2 YYEEEE. CDR3 length equals 15 residues. The CDR3 reads CASSRWGGSGNTIYF. CDR3 sequence (DNA): TGTGCCAGCAGCCGTTGGGGGGGCTCTGGAAACACCATATATTTT.

This chain connects TRBV7-9 to TRBJ2-3, with D perhaps TRBD1 (5 bases). The CDR3 loop spans 14 amino acids. V lost 0 bases to trimming and J lost 1 base, with 5 bases between them. Germline values: CDR1 SEHNR, CDR2 FQNEAQ (reference sequence). CDR3 sequence (DNA): TGTGCCAGCAGCTTAGCAGGGGGCACAGATACGCAGTATTTT. Translated, it gives CASSLAGGTDTQYF. Filled out from reference TRBV7-9 and TRBJ2-3, the complete variable domain reads DTGVSQNPRHKITKRGQNVTFRCDPISEHNRLYWYRQTLGQGPEFLTYFQNEAQLEKSRLLSDRFSAERPKGSFSTLEIQRTEQGDSAMYLCASSLAGGTDTQYFGPGTRLTVL.

This clone was seen a few times. The rearrangement joins TRBV30 to TRBJ1-6, with TRBD1 as a possible D gene (5 bases). This CDR3 has 12 amino acids. Germline values: CDR1 GTSNPN, CDR2 SVGIG (reference sequence). Deletions cut 3 bases from V and 5 bases from J, with 5 bases between. The CDR3 protein is CAWRQDNSPLHF. CDR3 nucleotides: TGTGCCTGGAGACAGGATAATTCACCCCTCCACTTT.

The genes are TRBV6-5 and TRBJ1-2; D is uncertain. CDR3 length: 15 amino acids. Germline CDR1 MNHEY, CDR2 SVGAGI. V gave up 6 bases and J gave up 11 bases, with 25 bases separating them. CDR3 loop: CASRGLGRSLIVYTF. The CDR3 DNA follows: TGTGCCAGCAGGGGCCTCGGGAGGAGCCTGATAGTGTACACCTTC.

This chain links TRBV19 with TRBJ1-5; 8 bases are a match to TRBD1. The CDR3 consists of 13 residues. J lost 7 bases, V lost 10 bases, and 9 bases had no gene match. CDR1 is LNHDA, CDR2 SQIVND, per germline (reference sequence). The CDR3 DNA is TGTGCCATCTCGACAGGGGTGGGCCAGCCCCAGCATTTT. This gives the protein CAISTGVGQPQHF. Looking up the rest from reference TRBV19 and TRBJ1-5 gives the full variable domain: DGGITQSPKYLFRKEGQNVTLSCEQNLNHDAMYWYRQDPGQGLRLIYYSQIVNDFQKGDIAEGYSVSREKKESFPLTVTSAQKNPTAFYLCAISTGVGQPQHFGDGTRLSIL.

This clone appeared a single time. This chain links TRBV7-9 with TRBJ2-7; TRBD1 might be the D (5 bases). Trimming shortened V by 2 bases and J by 2 bases, and 19 bases separated the two germline ends. Germline assignment: CDR1 SEHNR and CDR2 FQNEAQ (reference sequence). CDR3 length: 17 residues. In DNA form, the CDR3 reads TGTGCCAGCAGCTTATTTGGTGGGGCACCCTTTCCCTACGAGCAGTACTTC. Its protein is CASSLFGGAPFPYEQYF.

This clone has only a few counts. The rearrangement links TRBV7-2 to TRBJ2-7, with 8 bases lining up with TRBD1. This CDR3 is built from 15 residues. From germline, CDR1 is SGHTA and CDR2 FQGNSA. The V segment lost 0 bases and the J segment 4 bases; nucleotides outside the gene matches: 5. CDR3 protein: CASSLALDRVYEQYF. DNA for the CDR3: TGTGCCAGCAGCTTAGCCCTGGACAGGGTATACGAGCAGTACTTC.

This clone came up once. The chain carries TRBV7-2 and TRBJ2-7; D gene ambiguous. Germline values: CDR1 SGHTA, CDR2 FQGNSA. This CDR3 comprises 14 residues. Trimming took off 3 bases at V and 5 bases at J, with 14 bases between the two ends. The CDR3 is CASSLGSLFDEQYF. The CDR3, as DNA: TGTGCCAGCAGCTTGGGGTCGCTCTTTGACGAGCAGTACTTC.

The CDR3 spells CASSSRYNEQFF. The CDR3 bases are TGTGCCAGCAGTTCCAGATACAATGAGCAGTTCTTC. The chain recombines TRBV28 with TRBJ2-1; D call uncertain. The CDR3 covers 12 residues. Trimming removed 4 bases from V and 4 bases from J, with 5 bases in between. CDR1 is MDHEN, CDR2 SYDVKM, per germline.

This chain joins TRBV7-6 and TRBJ1-1; 8 bases line up with TRBD1. The CDR3 length is 15 residues. With V trimmed by 0 bases and J by 4 bases, 4 bases remained unmatched. From germline, CDR1 is SGHVS and CDR2 FNYEAQ. The CDR3 is CASSLATGASTEAFF. CDR3 coding DNA: TGTGCCAGCAGCTTAGCGACAGGGGCATCCACTGAAGCTTTCTTT. The whole variable domain, filled in from reference TRBV7-6 and TRBJ1-1, reads GAGVSQSPRYKVTKRGQDVALRCDPISGHVSLYWYRQALGQGPEFLTYFNYEAQQDKSGLPNDRFSAERPEGSISTLTIQRTEQRDSAMYRCASSLATGASTEAFFGQGTRLTVV.

The CDR3 reads CASSLGSGGYTDTQYF. As DNA, the CDR3 is TGTGCCAGCAGCTTAGGTAGCGGGGGGTATACAGATACGCAGTATTTT. The chain couples TRBV7-6 to TRBJ2-3; 10 bases are a match to TRBD2. This CDR3 contains 16 residues. Germline V gene data show CDR1 as SGHVS and CDR2 as FNYEAQ. Trimming at V came to 1 base and at J to 3 bases, leaving 4 bases not matched to a gene.

This chain uses TRBV11-2 with TRBJ2-1; no definite D call. The CDR3 contains 12 residues. Germline CDR1 reads SGHAT; CDR2 reads FQNNGV. V lost 0 bases and J 9 bases, leaving 6 bases between the germline ends. The CDR3 DNA is TGTGCCAGCAGCTTAGAGCAGATTGAGCAGTTCTTC. Translation gives CASSLEQIEQFF.

The rearrangement joins TRBV7-2 to TRBJ2-3; perhaps TRBD1 as D (5 bases). The V end was cut by 1 base, the J end by 3 bases, with 5 bases between. Looked up from germline, CDR1 is SGHTA and CDR2 is FQGNSA. This CDR3 is built from 13 residues. CDR3 amino acids: CASSLDRTDTQYF. The CDR3 DNA is TGTGCCAGCAGCTTAGACAGGACAGATACGCAGTATTTT.

The count of this clone is one. This chain uses TRBV7-2 with TRBJ1-2; 8 nucleotides line up with TRBD1. Germline-derived CDR1 and CDR2 are SGHTA and FQGNSA. The V segment lost 5 bases and the J segment 6 bases; nucleotides outside the gene matches: 8. This CDR3 contains 14 residues. The CDR3 region has the DNA TGTGCCAGCAGCCCCGGACAGGGAAGGGATGGCTACACCTTC. Translating it yields CASSPGQGRDGYTF.

J is TRBJ1-3 and V is TRBV10-1; D not resolved. The CDR3 has 18 amino acids. V lost 5 bases to trimming and J lost 6 bases, with 26 bases between them. Germline V lookup: CDR1 WNHNN, CDR2 SYGVQD (reference sequence). CDR3 amino acids: CASSRTGFGRGLANTIYF. CDR3 DNA sequence: TGCGCCAGCAGTCGTACTGGGTTTGGTCGCGGGCTAGCAAACACCATATATTTT.